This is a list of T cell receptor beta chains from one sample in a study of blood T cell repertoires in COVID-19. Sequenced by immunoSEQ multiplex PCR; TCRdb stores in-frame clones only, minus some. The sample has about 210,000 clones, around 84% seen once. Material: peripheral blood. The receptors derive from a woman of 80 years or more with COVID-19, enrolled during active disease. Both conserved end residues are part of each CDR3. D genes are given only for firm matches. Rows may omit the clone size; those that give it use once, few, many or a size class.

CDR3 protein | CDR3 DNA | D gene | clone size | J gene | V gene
CASSIYGREAFF | TGTGCCAGTAGTATTTATGGCAGGGAAGCTTTCTTT | . | . | TRBJ1-1 | TRBV19
CASSRQGNSPLHF | TGTGCCAGCAGCAGACAGGGTAATTCACCCCTCCACTTT | TRBD1 | . | TRBJ1-6 | TRBV7-9
CASSYWTGVNTEAFF | TGCGCCAGCAGCTACTGGACAGGGGTGAACACTGAAGCTTTCTTT | TRBD1 | few | TRBJ1-1 | TRBV5-1
CASSQTDRPYGYTF | TGTGCCAGCAGCCAAACGGACAGGCCTTATGGCTACACCTTC | TRBD1 | . | TRBJ1-2 | TRBV14
CASSVGQYSYNSPLHF | TGTGCCAGCAGCGTTGGACAGTACTCCTATAATTCACCCCTCCACTTT | . | . | TRBJ1-6 | TRBV5-5
CASSRGENTEAFF | TGTGCCAGCAGTCGGGGGGAAAACACTGAAGCTTTCTTT | . | . | TRBJ1-1 | TRBV6-5
CASSPPSGVEQFF | TGTGCCAGCAGCCCGCCTTCAGGGGTCGAGCAGTTCTTC | . | . | TRBJ2-1 | TRBV7-2
CASSYSLRAGNTIYF | TGTGCCAGCAGTTACTCGTTACGGGCTGGAAACACCATATATTTT | . | . | TRBJ1-3 | TRBV6-5
CASRSQMNTGELFF | TGTGCCAGCAGGTCACAGATGAACACCGGGGAGCTGTTTTTT | . | . | TRBJ2-2 | TRBV2
CASSGRPWGDEQFF | TGTGCCAGCAGCGGCCGGCCCTGGGGCGATGAGCAGTTCTTC | . | . | TRBJ2-1 | TRBV9
CASSLGGPTEAFF | TGTGCCAGCAGCTTAGGGGGGCCCACTGAAGCTTTCTTT | . | . | TRBJ1-1 | TRBV7-2
CASSLVTGGTIYF | TGTGCCAGCAGCTTAGTTACCGGGGGAACCATATATTTT | . | . | TRBJ1-3 | TRBV11-3
CASSSQRGGRENIQYF | TGTGCCAGCAGTTCGCAGCGGGGGGGCCGGGAGAACATTCAGTACTTC | TRBD2 | . | TRBJ2-4 | TRBV28
CASSAGSLRTQYF | TGTGCCAGCAGCGCGGGATCCCTCCGGACCCAGTACTTC | . | . | TRBJ2-5 | TRBV11-3
CASSLAGGGSTDTQYF | TGCGCCAGCAGCTTGGCCGGCGGGGGGTCCACAGATACGCAGTATTTT | TRBD2 | . | TRBJ2-3 | TRBV5-1
CASSEARHTAGRQYF | TGTGCCAGCAGTGAAGCGCGGCACACGGCTGGTCGGCAGTACTTC | . | . | TRBJ2-7 | TRBV6-1
CASSPVDTQYF | TGTGCCAGCAGCCCCGTAGATACGCAGTATTTT | . | once | TRBJ2-3 | TRBV7-2
CASSLGTGPFSGANVLTF | TGTGCCAGCAGCTTAGGGACAGGGCCTTTCTCTGGGGCCAACGTCCTGACTTTC | TRBD1 | . | TRBJ2-6 | TRBV13
CASRKTGATSYNEQFF | TGTGCCAGCAGGAAGACAGGGGCCACCTCCTACAATGAGCAGTTCTTC | TRBD1 | . | TRBJ2-1 | TRBV7-8
CASSYSQGLGTEAFF | TGTGCCAGCAGTTACTCTCAGGGGCTCGGCACTGAAGCTTTCTTT | . | . | TRBJ1-1 | TRBV6-5
CASSLGTGGRTDTQYF | TGTGCCAGCAGCTTAGGGACAGGGGGGCGCACAGATACGCAGTATTTT | TRBD1 | . | TRBJ2-3 | TRBV7-9
CASSPSYRGSANEKLFF | TGTGCCAGCAGCCCATCCTACAGGGGATCCGCTAATGAAAAACTGTTTTTT | TRBD1 | . | TRBJ1-4 | TRBV7-2
CASGLPPGRGETGELFF | TGTGCTAGTGGTTTGCCCCCCGGGAGGGGGGAAACCGGGGAGCTGTTTTTT | TRBD2 | . | TRBJ2-2 | TRBV12-5
CASSPRGSYTGELFF | TGTGCCAGCAGCCCTCGGGGGTCGTACACCGGGGAGCTGTTTTTT | . | . | TRBJ2-2 | TRBV7-6
CASRKDIYGYTF | TGTGCCAGCAGGAAGGACATCTATGGCTACACCTTC | . | . | TRBJ1-2 | TRBV6-6
CASSLTSGGAVETQYF | TGTGCCAGCAGCCTTACTAGCGGGGGGGCGGTGGAGACCCAGTACTTC | TRBD2 | . | TRBJ2-5 | TRBV9
CASSQETGAQPQHF | TGCGCCAGCAGCCAAGAAACAGGGGCGCAGCCCCAGCATTTT | TRBD1 | . | TRBJ1-5 | TRBV4-3